The rows below give T cell receptor beta chains drawn from one sample of a study of T cell changes during pregnancy in multiple sclerosis. Sequencing used immunoSEQ multiplex PCR; TCRdb keeps in-frame clones, though not all of them. This table holds 84,000 or so clones, 94% found once. Sequences were derived from peripheral blood, sampled in the third trimester of pregnancy. The origin of the receptors is a female donor with multiple sclerosis, enrolled in a pregnancy study. The CDR3 runs from the conserved cysteine through the conserved F or W. The order of the fields is D gene, clone size, V gene, J gene, CDR3 protein, CDR3 DNA. A D gene is named only where the DNA matches it firmly. For some rows the clone size is stated as once, few or many, or as a class when expanded; others skip it.

-	-	TRBV5-8	TRBJ2-3	CASTFQRADTQYF	TGTGCCAGCACCTTTCAGAGGGCAGATACGCAGTATTTT
-	-	TRBV10-3	TRBJ1-5	CAISEGRGKNQPQHF	TGTGCCATCAGTGAGGGCAGGGGAAAGAATCAGCCCCAGCATTTT
TRBD2	-	TRBV13	TRBJ2-2	CASSPAGVPGELFF	TGTGCCAGCAGCCCCGCGGGAGTGCCCGGGGAGCTGTTTTTT
TRBD1	-	TRBV7-8	TRBJ2-2	CASSLVSQGAGGELFF	TGTGCCAGCAGCTTAGTATCACAGGGGGCGGGCGGGGAGCTGTTTTTT
-	-	TRBV7-3	TRBJ2-5	CASSLAGGMQETQYF	TGTGCCAGCAGCTTAGCAGGGGGGATGCAAGAGACCCAGTACTTC
-	-	TRBV13	TRBJ1-2	CASSLERGGNYGYTF	TGTGCCAGCAGCTTAGAAAGGGGGGGGAACTATGGCTACACCTTC
-	-	TRBV13	TRBJ2-5	CASSSRLGQETQYF	TGTGCCAGCAGCTCTCGACTAGGACAAGAGACCCAGTACTTC
-	-	TRBV6-5	TRBJ1-3	CASKYRELSGNTIYF	TGTGCCAGCAAATACAGGGAACTCTCTGGAAACACCATATATTTT
-	-	TRBV9	TRBJ2-2	CASSPGVRAGELFF	TGTGCCAGCAGCCCCGGGGTTAGGGCCGGGGAGCTGTTTTTT
TRBD2	once	TRBV15	TRBJ2-1	CATSSRGGRVGEQFF	TGTGCCACCAGCAGTCGGGGGGGCCGGGTTGGTGAGCAGTTCTTC
-	-	TRBV7-9	TRBJ1-1	CASSLDGTEAFF	TGTGCCAGCAGCTTAGACGGGACTGAAGCTTTCTTT
-	-	TRBV20-1	TRBJ1-1	CSASRAMAAFF	TGCAGTGCTTCCAGGGCAATGGCAGCTTTCTTT
-	-	TRBV28	TRBJ2-7	CASSSSGQGIYEQYF	-
TRBD2	-	TRBV19	TRBJ2-3	CASRTPGLAGGTDTQYF	TGTGCCAGTAGAACACCCGGACTAGCGGGGGGCACAGATACGCAGTATTTT
-	-	TRBV5-1	TRBJ2-5	CASGFEETQYF	TGCGCCAGCGGCTTCGAAGAGACCCAGTACTTC
TRBD1	-	TRBV6-1	TRBJ1-2	CASSEATGVQPYGYTF	TGTGCCAGCAGTGAAGCGACAGGGGTCCAACCCTATGGCTACACCTTC
-	-	TRBV25-1	TRBJ2-5	CASSRPGAVETQYF	TGTGCCAGCAGTCGTCCTGGAGCTGTAGAGACCCAGTACTTC
TRBD2	-	TRBV11-3	TRBJ2-2	CASSYAGGAPGELFF	TGTGCCAGCAGCTACGCCGGGGGGGCCCCCGGGGAGCTGTTTTTT
TRBD2	-	TRBV6-4	TRBJ2-1	CASSRGGEWNEQFF	TGTGCCAGCAGTCGCGGGGGGGAGTGGAATGAGCAGTTCTTC
-	-	TRBV2	TRBJ1-2	CASSEAEGANGYTF	TGTGCCAGCAGTGAAGCTGAGGGAGCGAATGGCTACACCTTC
-	-	TRBV21-1	TRBJ2-7	CASSLRRGPAYEQYF	TGTGCCAGCAGCCTGAGGCGGGGGCCAGCCTACGAGCAGTACTTC
-	-	TRBV15	TRBJ1-2	CATSREEGDGYTF	TGTGCCACCAGCAGAGAGGAAGGGGATGGCTACACCTTC
-	-	TRBV7-8	TRBJ1-2	CASSLDLDRGVYNGYTF	TGTGCCAGCAGCCTAGACCTGGACCGGGGAGTATATAATGGCTACACCTTC
-	-	TRBV6-5	TRBJ1-1	CASSFTGLNTEAFF	TGTGCCAGCAGTTTCACAGGCTTGAACACTGAAGCTTTCTTT
-	-	TRBV5-6	TRBJ2-7	CASSLGQSAYEQYF	TGTGCCAGCAGCTTGGGACAGAGTGCCTACGAGCAGTACTTC
-	-	TRBV7-6	TRBJ2-7	CASSSLVSSYEQYF	TGTGCCAGCAGCTCACTAGTAAGCTCCTACGAGCAGTACTTC
TRBD1	-	TRBV29-1	TRBJ1-2	CSVVNLRRDRDYGYTF	TGCAGCGTTGTAAACTTAAGGCGGGACAGGGACTATGGCTACACCTTC
TRBD1	-	TRBV7-9	TRBJ2-3	CASSRGTGDTDTQYF	TGTGCCAGCAGCCGAGGGACAGGAGACACAGATACGCAGTATTTT
-	-	TRBV30	TRBJ1-1	CAWSISLLNTEAFF	TGTGCCTGGAGTATTAGCCTCCTGAACACTGAAGCTTTCTTT
-	-	TRBV7-9	TRBJ2-5	CASAGETQYF	TGTGCCAGCGCGGGCGAGACCCAGTACTTC
-	-	TRBV5-6	TRBJ1-4	CASSPADRGYEKLFF	TGTGCCAGCAGCCCTGCCGACAGAGGCTATGAAAAACTGTTTTTT
TRBD1	-	TRBV19	TRBJ1-1	CASSQGENTEAFF	TGTGCCAGTAGTCAGGGGGAGAACACTGAAGCTTTCTTT
-	-	TRBV19	TRBJ1-3	CASSPQSGASIYF	TGTGCCAGTAGTCCCCAAAGCGGAGCGTCCATATATTTT
-	-	TRBV5-6	TRBJ2-2	CASSASTGELFF	TGTGCCAGCAGCGCGAGCACCGGGGAGCTGTTTTTT
TRBD2	-	TRBV2	TRBJ2-3	CASSELPGAGGPDTQYF	TGTGCCAGCAGTGAACTCCCAGGAGCGGGGGGGCCAGATACGCAGTATTTT
TRBD2	-	TRBV6-1	TRBJ2-7	CASSAKLTPGGEQYF	TGTGCCAGCAGTGCGAAACTTACACCGGGAGGGGAGCAGTACTTC
TRBD1	-	TRBV7-2	TRBJ1-5	CASSQATGGDQPQHF	TGTGCCAGCAGCCAAGCGACAGGGGGCGATCAGCCCCAGCATTTT
TRBD1	-	TRBV7-9	TRBJ1-1	CASSSNRLDRLGTEAFF	TGTGCCAGCAGCTCGAATAGGTTGGACAGGTTGGGCACTGAAGCTTTCTTT
-	-	TRBV7-9	TRBJ2-7	CASTPLRVNEQYF	TGTGCCAGCACCCCCCTGAGGGTGAACGAGCAGTACTTC
TRBD1	-	TRBV23-1	TRBJ1-4	CAAYQGANKNEKLFF	TGCGCCGCGTATCAGGGGGCGAACAAAAATGAAAAACTGTTTTTT
-	-	TRBV19	TRBJ1-2	CASREQTGANYGYTF	TGTGCCAGTAGGGAACAAACAGGTGCAAACTATGGCTACACCTTC
TRBD2	-	TRBV7-8	TRBJ2-2	CASSLALAGDTGELFF	TGTGCCAGCAGCTTAGCCTTAGCGGGAGACACCGGGGAGCTGTTTTTT
-	-	TRBV11-2	TRBJ1-1	CASSRKMNTEAFF	TGTGCCAGCAGCCGTAAAATGAACACTGAAGCTTTCTTT
-	few	TRBV2	TRBJ1-5	CASSETGHSNQPQHF	TGTGCCAGCAGTGAGACCGGACATAGCAATCAGCCCCAGCATTTT
-	-	TRBV29-1	TRBJ2-2	CSVRDPAGSGELFF	TGCAGCGTTCGTGACCCGGCAGGGTCCGGGGAGCTGTTTTTT
-	-	TRBV14	TRBJ1-1	CASSQAHWGGGEAFF	TGTGCCAGCAGCCAAGCGCACTGGGGAGGAGGTGAAGCTTTCTTT
TRBD1	-	TRBV6-6	TRBJ2-7	CASSYPKDRVGYEQYF	TGTGCCAGCAGTTACCCGAAGGACAGGGTGGGCTACGAGCAGTACTTC
-	once	TRBV19	TRBJ1-6	CAISDSGAGNSPLHF	TGTGCCATTTCGGACAGTGGGGCGGGCAATTCACCCCTCCACTTT
TRBD1	-	TRBV2	TRBJ2-7	CASSLGQGSYEQYF	TGTGCCAGCAGCCTCGGACAGGGAAGCTACGAGCAGTACTTC
TRBD1	-	TRBV9	TRBJ1-2	CASSPGQGNYGYTF	TGTGCCAGCAGCCCGGGACAGGGGAACTATGGCTACACCTTC
-	-	TRBV6-5	TRBJ1-1	CASSSASKEAFF	TGTGCCAGCAGTTCCGCTAGTAAGGAAGCTTTCTTT
-	-	TRBV20-1	TRBJ1-6	CSARERTEIHF	TGCAGTGCTAGAGAGAGGACAGAAATCCACTTT
TRBD2	-	TRBV19	TRBJ2-7	CASSMPGGKYEQYF	TGTGCCAGTAGTATGCCGGGGGGGAAATACGAGCAGTACTTC
-	few	TRBV9	TRBJ2-2	CASSVVLSNTGELFF	TGTGCCAGCAGCGTAGTCCTGTCGAACACCGGGGAGCTGTTTTTT
TRBD1	-	TRBV11-2	TRBJ2-7	CASSPRGQLSYEQYF	TGTGCCAGCAGCCCCCGGGGACAGCTGAGCTACGAGCAGTACTTC